This is a list of T cell receptor beta chains from one sample in a study of shared clonotypes between healthy human individuals. Some clones are missing from TCRdb's copy, which holds only in-frame ones; the method was immunoSEQ multiplex PCR. The data contain 700,000 to 950,000 clones, approximately 97% of them singletons. The sequenced sample consisted of naive CD8+ T cells sorted from blood. These receptors came from a man aged 25-45 years in good health. Both conserved end residues are part of each CDR3. The D gene is left open where the match is weak. Only some rows state a clone size, as once, few, many or a class for expanded clones.

NA | NA | 15 | TRBJ1-3 | TRBV6-1 | CASSEAGYRGNTIYF | TGTGCCAGCAGTGAAGCTGGCTACCGAGGAAACACCATATATTTT
NA | TRBD2 | 15 | TRBJ2-1 | TRBV13 | CASSLSSGIENEQFF | TGTGCCAGCAGCTTATCTAGCGGGATTGAAAATGAGCAGTTCTTC
NA | TRBD2 | 16 | TRBJ2-7 | TRBV29-1 | CSVAGWVAGVSYEQYF | TGCAGCGTTGCTGGGTGGGTAGCGGGAGTCTCCTACGAGCAGTACTTC
NA | NA | 15 | TRBJ2-7 | TRBV7-2 | CASSFSSAKGYEQYF | TGTGCCAGCAGCTTTAGCAGCGCAAAGGGGTACGAGCAGTACTTC
NA | NA | 14 | TRBJ1-1 | TRBV6-5 | CASTRIQGSTEAFF | TGTGCCAGCACTCGAATCCAGGGGTCCACTGAAGCTTTCTTT
NA | NA | 13 | TRBJ2-1 | TRBV6-5 | CASSQDDYNEQFF | TGTGCCAGCAGCCAGGACGACTACAATGAGCAGTTCTTC
NA | NA | 15 | TRBJ1-2 | TRBV9 | CASSVGFDQDYGYTF | TGTGCCAGCAGCGTAGGTTTCGATCAGGACTATGGCTACACCTTC
NA | TRBD2 | 16 | TRBJ2-2 | TRBV6-4 | CASSELAGPNTGELFF | TGTGCCAGCAGTGAGCTAGCGGGTCCTAACACCGGGGAGCTGTTTTTT
NA | NA | 15 | TRBJ2-1 | TRBV11-2 | CASSSGLDPGDEQFF | TGTGCCAGCAGCTCTGGACTGGATCCTGGGGATGAGCAGTTCTTC
NA | TRBD2 | 16 | TRBJ2-1 | TRBV9 | CASSVAGVSLYNEQFF | TGTGCCAGCAGCGTCGCGGGAGTATCCCTATACAATGAGCAGTTCTTC
NA | NA | 11 | TRBJ2-7 | TRBV5-4 | CASSSRDEQYF | TGTGCCAGCAGCTCCAGGGACGAGCAGTACTTC
NA | NA | 15 | TRBJ2-1 | TRBV11-3 | CASSLSSRVDNEQFF | TGTGCCAGCAGCTTATCTAGCCGGGTAGACAATGAGCAGTTCTTC
NA | TRBD2 | 18 | TRBJ2-3 | TRBV29-1 | CSVELGRLAGSGTDTQYF | TGCAGCGTTGAATTGGGCCGACTAGCGGGATCCGGGACAGATACGCAGTATTTT
NA | NA | 17 | TRBJ2-6 | TRBV19 | CASSTGELDSGANVLTF | TGTGCCAGTAGTACAGGGGAATTGGACTCTGGGGCCAACGTCCTGACTTTC
NA | NA | 14 | TRBJ2-7 | TRBV27 | CASSLLAGTGEQYF | TGTGCCAGCAGTTTATTGGCCGGGACTGGCGAGCAGTACTTC
once | NA | 15 | TRBJ1-5 | TRBV4-1 | CASSPAPGRGQPQHF | TGCGCCAGCAGCCCCGCGCCGGGAAGGGGGCAGCCCCAGCATTTT
NA | TRBD2 | 19 | TRBJ2-3 | TRBV4-3 | CASSHLPPGTSGSINTQYF | TGCGCCAGCAGCCATTTACCCCCCGGGACTAGCGGGAGTATCAATACGCAGTATTTT
NA | NA | 14 | TRBJ2-1 | TRBV7-9 | CASSSLTANNEQFF | TGTGCCAGCAGCTCGTTGACGGCAAACAATGAGCAGTTCTTC
NA | NA | 14 | TRBJ2-1 | TRBV14 | CASSQVYSLGEQFF | TGTGCCAGCAGCCAGGTTTATAGTTTAGGTGAGCAGTTCTTC
once | NA | 14 | TRBJ1-2 | TRBV9 | CASSVGSVLYGYTF | TGTGCCAGCAGCGTAGGCAGTGTTCTCTATGGCTACACCTTC
once | NA | 14 | TRBJ2-5 | TRBV28 | CASRAAGFGRTQYF | TGTGCCAGCAGGGCAGCCGGTTTCGGGCGGACCCAGTACTTC
NA | TRBD2 | 17 | TRBJ2-7 | TRBV29-1 | CSVRTSGTSGRAYEQYF | TGCAGCGTTAGGACCTCCGGGACTAGCGGGAGGGCCTACGAGCAGTACTTC